This is a list of T cell receptor beta chains from one sample in a study of blood T cell repertoires in COVID-19. Data came from immunoSEQ multiplex PCR; TCRdb stores just in-frame clones and leaves some out. This repertoire shows more than 15,000 clones, around 90% found once; its top ten account for about 17%. Sequences were obtained from peripheral blood. The origin of the receptors is a man aged 50-60 years with active COVID-19. Each CDR3 is given with its conserved first and last residue. The D gene is left open where the match is weak. The size field is filled for only some rows; it gives once, few, many or a size class.

d_call | j_call | clone_size | v_call | cdr3_aa | cdr3_nt
NA | TRBJ1-5 | NA | TRBV28 | CASSFMSLVVDQPQHF | TGTGCCAGCAGTTTTATGTCTCTAGTGGTGGATCAGCCCCAGCATTTT
NA | TRBJ2-3 | NA | TRBV6-1 | CASSERRSGDDTQYF | TGTGCCAGCAGTGAAAGGAGGTCGGGGGACGATACGCAGTATTTT
TRBD1 | TRBJ1-4 | NA | TRBV28 | CASSPGQESEKLFF | TGTGCCAGCAGCCCGGGACAGGAAAGTGAAAAACTGTTTTTT
NA | TRBJ1-1 | NA | TRBV7-2 | CASSSQGSRTEAFF | TGTGCCAGCAGCTCCCAGGGAAGTCGGACTGAAGCTTTCTTT
NA | TRBJ1-2 | NA | TRBV7-9 | CASSPSFGGYTF | TGTGCCAGCAGCCCGTCATTTGGCGGCTACACCTTC
NA | TRBJ2-3 | NA | TRBV6-2/TRBV6-3 | CASSEGGSVDTQYF | TGTGCCAGCAGCGAGGGAGGATCGGTAGATACGCAGTATTTT
NA | TRBJ1-2 | NA | TRBV5-1 | CASSLQDRNYGYTF | TGCGCCAGCAGCCTCCAGGACAGAAACTATGGCTACACCTTC
NA | TRBJ1-2 | NA | TRBV4-2 | CASSHTSGGLAAGYTF | TGTGCCAGCAGCCATACTTCCGGGGGGCTCGCGGCTGGCTACACCTTC
TRBD2 | TRBJ2-3 | NA | TRBV5-1 | CASSSGLASTDTQYF | TGCGCCAGCAGCTCCGGACTAGCGAGCACAGATACGCAGTATTTT
TRBD2 | TRBJ2-1 | NA | TRBV5-1 | CASSASKREGLYNEQFF | TGCGCCAGCAGCGCCTCCAAGCGGGAGGGTCTCTACAATGAGCAGTTCTTC
NA | TRBJ1-1 | NA | TRBV7-8 | CASSFQQGVEAFF | TGTGCCAGCAGCTTCCAACAGGGAGTAGAAGCTTTCTTT
TRBD2 | TRBJ2-7 | NA | TRBV18 | CASSPKAGGPNEQYF | TGTGCCAGCTCACCCAAAGCGGGAGGGCCTAACGAGCAGTACTTC
NA | TRBJ2-3 | NA | TRBV9 | CASSSTPTDTQYF | TGTGCCAGCAGCTCCACACCCACAGATACGCAGTATTTT
TRBD2 | TRBJ2-5 | NA | TRBV4-3 | CASSQGVGGQETQYF | TGCGCCAGCAGCCAGGGCGTGGGGGGGCAAGAGACCCAGTACTTC
NA | TRBJ2-1 | once | TRBV5-6 | CASSDSMGSVNNEQFF | TGTGCCAGCAGCGATTCGATGGGTAGCGTCAACAATGAGCAGTTCTTC
NA | TRBJ2-7 | few | TRBV11-3 | CASSLAPQVYEQYF | TGTGCCAGCAGCTTAGCTCCACAGGTCTACGAGCAGTACTTC
TRBD1 | TRBJ2-3 | NA | TRBV4-2 | CASSLDRVNAQYF | TGTGCCAGCAGCCTCGACAGGGTTAATGCGCAGTATTTT
NA | TRBJ2-3 | NA | TRBV7-2 | CASSAVQGFSTDTQYF | TGTGCCAGCAGCGCTGTTCAGGGGTTTAGCACAGATACGCAGTATTTT
NA | TRBJ2-1 | NA | TRBV6-5 | CASSYGYRVYNEQFF | TGTGCCAGCAGTTACGGTTACAGGGTATACAATGAGCAGTTCTTC
TRBD2 | TRBJ2-2 | NA | TRBV30 | CAWSASGSTGELFF | TGTGCCTGGAGTGCTAGCGGGAGCACCGGGGAGCTGTTTTTT
NA | TRBJ2-2 | once | TRBV12-5 | CASGFTGPTNTGELFF | TGTGCTAGTGGTTTCACAGGGCCTACGAACACCGGGGAGCTGTTTTTT
NA | TRBJ2-1 | NA | TRBV6-2/TRBV6-3 | CASSYPWSFAGWDEQFF | TGTGCCAGCAGTTACCCGTGGAGCTTCGCAGGGTGGGATGAGCAGTTCTTC
TRBD2 | TRBJ2-2 | few | TRBV4-3 | CASSRTSGSQITGELFF | TGCGCCAGCAGCCGGACTAGCGGGAGTCAGATCACCGGGGAGCTGTTTTTT
TRBD1 | TRBJ2-7 | NA | TRBV5-1 | CASRVGQDYEQYF | TGCGCCAGCAGGGTTGGACAGGACTACGAGCAGTACTTC
NA | TRBJ1-5 | NA | TRBV18 | CASSTWANQPQHF | TGTGCCAGCTCAACGTGGGCGAATCAGCCCCAGCATTTT
NA | TRBJ2-1 | NA | TRBV27 | CASSFAGDNEQFF | TGTGCCAGCAGTTTCGCAGGGGACAATGAGCAGTTCTTC
TRBD2 | TRBJ2-1 | NA | TRBV4-1 | CASSQGAGGGNEQFF | TGCGCCAGCAGCCAAGGGGCGGGAGGAGGGAATGAGCAGTTCTTC
TRBD1 | TRBJ1-6 | NA | TRBV15 | CATRGTGGLRSPLHF | TGTGCCACCAGAGGTACAGGGGGACTTCGGTCACCCCTCCACTTT
TRBD2 | TRBJ2-3 | NA | TRBV7-2 | CASSLVYSGSSDTQYF | TGTGCCAGCAGCTTAGTTTATAGCGGGAGTTCAGATACGCAGTATTTT
NA | TRBJ2-7 | NA | TRBV11-2 | CASSSQGPHEQYF | TGTGCCAGCAGCTCCCAGGGCCCCCACGAGCAGTACTTC
NA | TRBJ1-2 | once | TRBV14 | CASSQVGTGTNGYTF | TGTGCCAGCAGCCAAGTCGGAACAGGGACCAATGGCTACACCTTC
TRBD2 | TRBJ2-7 | NA | TRBV7-8 | CASSPPRLGGGGGGEQYF | TGTGCCAGCAGCCCCCCCCGACTAGGTGGGGGTGGGGGGGGCGAGCAGTACTTC
NA | TRBJ1-5 | few | TRBV28 | CASSWTADQPQHF | TGTGCCAGCAGTTGGACAGCCGATCAGCCCCAGCATTTT
TRBD1 | TRBJ1-3 | NA | TRBV2 | CASSEGTGNSGNTIYF | TGTGCCAGCAGTGAGGGGACAGGGAATTCCGGAAACACCATATATTTT
NA | TRBJ1-1 | once | TRBV7-9 | CASSRERPQGTEAFF | TGTGCCAGCAGCCGAGAGCGACCGCAGGGCACTGAAGCTTTCTTT
TRBD1 | TRBJ2-7 | NA | TRBV28 | CASGTVAYEQYF | TGTGCCTCCGGGACAGTGGCCTACGAGCAGTACTTC
TRBD2 | TRBJ2-1 | NA | TRBV7-2 | CASSFLAESYNEQFF | TGTGCCAGCAGCTTCCTAGCGGAATCCTACAATGAGCAGTTCTTC
TRBD1 | TRBJ2-7 | NA | TRBV27 | CASSTNRGHEQYF | TGTGCCAGCAGTACTAACAGGGGCCACGAGCAGTACTTC
TRBD1 | TRBJ1-1 | NA | TRBV30 | CAWSRKGGVTGPNTEAFF | TGTGCCTGGAGTAGGAAAGGGGGCGTAACAGGCCCCAACACTGAAGCTTTCTTT
TRBD2 | TRBJ2-2 | NA | TRBV6-5 | CASTRGNTNTGELFF | TGTGCCAGCACGCGGGGGAATACGAACACCGGGGAGCTGTTTTTT
TRBD1 | TRBJ1-5 | NA | TRBV5-1 | CASSPGQVNQPQHF | TGCGCCAGCAGCCCCGGACAGGTAAATCAGCCCCAGCATTTT
TRBD2 | TRBJ2-7 | NA | TRBV7-9 | CASSLISVGGTYEQYF | TGTGCCAGCAGCTTAATATCGGTGGGGGGGACCTACGAGCAGTACTTC
TRBD1 | TRBJ2-2 | NA | TRBV18 | CASSPSRGQGNTGELFF | TGTGCCAGCTCACCAAGTCGAGGACAGGGGAACACCGGGGAGCTGTTTTTT
TRBD2 | TRBJ2-1 | NA | TRBV28 | CASSLFTSGSSYNEQFF | TGTGCCAGCAGTTTATTTACTAGCGGGAGCTCCTACAATGAGCAGTTCTTC
TRBD2 | TRBJ2-1 | NA | TRBV5-4 | CASSGKQGLAKHNEQFF | TGTGCCAGCAGCGGAAAACAGGGACTAGCGAAACACAATGAGCAGTTCTTC
TRBD2 | TRBJ2-7 | few | TRBV11-2 | CASSFVREGPAYEQYF | TGTGCCAGCAGCTTCGTCCGGGAGGGCCCAGCCTACGAGCAGTACTTC
NA | TRBJ1-1 | NA | TRBV20-1 | CGGLGDTEAFF | TGCGGGGGCTTGGGGGACACTGAAGCTTTCTTT
TRBD2 | TRBJ2-1 | NA | TRBV9 | CASSPYLADSYNEQFF | TGTGCCAGCAGCCCGTACCTAGCGGACTCCTACAATGAGCAGTTCTTC
NA | TRBJ1-1 | NA | TRBV28 | CASSFNRDTEAFF | TGTGCCAGCAGTTTTAACAGGGACACTGAAGCTTTCTTT
TRBD1 | TRBJ1-2 | NA | TRBV5-6 | CASSLFSGRGRDNYGYTF | TGTGCCAGCAGCTTGTTTTCGGGCAGGGGGCGCGATAACTATGGCTACACCTTC
NA | TRBJ1-4 | NA | TRBV6-5 | CASRKSRSNEKLFF | TGTGCCAGCAGGAAGTCGAGAAGTAATGAAAAACTGTTTTTT
NA | TRBJ1-6 | NA | TRBV7-9 | CASSPPPLPRSNSPLHF | TGTGCCAGCAGCCCTCCTCCCCTACCCCGAAGTAATTCACCCCTCCACTTT
TRBD2 | TRBJ2-1 | NA | TRBV27 | CASTPGLAGYNEQFF | TGTGCCAGCACCCCGGGGCTAGCGGGCTACAATGAGCAGTTCTTC
NA | TRBJ1-3 | NA | TRBV4-1 | CASSQDIRPSTGNTIYF | TGCGCCAGCAGCCAAGATATCAGGCCATCCACTGGAAACACCATATATTTT